The 11 T cell receptor beta chains listed next were all sequenced from one sample in a study of T cell responses to AZD1222 COVID-19 vaccine. This table comes from immunoSEQ multiplex PCR, and its TCRdb copy is limited to in-frame clones, with some not included. This table holds more than 100,000 clones, around 88% found once. The material was peripheral blood, obtained on day 0 of AZD1222 vaccination. The receptors were gathered from an adult in good health.

The chain has TRBV7-2 and TRBJ2-1, with D unresolved. Trimming left V 1 base short and J 10 bases short, with 11 bases between. CDR1 is SGHTA, CDR2 FQGNSA, per germline. The CDR3 has 13 amino acids. This CDR3 is CASSLVSDFEQFF. CDR3 nucleotides: TGTGCCAGCAGCTTAGTATCGGATTTCGAGCAGTTCTTC. Full variable domain (remainder filled in from reference TRBV7-2 and TRBJ2-1): GAGVSQSPSNKVTEKGKDVELRCDPISGHTALYWYRQSLGQGLEFLIYFQGNSAPDKSGLPSDRFSAERTGGSVSTLTIQRTQQEDSAVYLCASSLVSDFEQFFGPGTRLTVL.

The chain carries TRBV18 and TRBJ2-2; the D gene could be TRBD1 or TRBD2 (5 bases each). V shed 2 bases and J shed 6 bases, with 7 bases lying between them. Germline V gene lookup returns CDR1 KGHSH and CDR2 LQKENI. The CDR3 has 13 residues. CDR3 DNA: TGTGCCAGCTCACCAAGGGACCCCGGGGAGCTGTTTTTT. Translated, it gives CASSPRDPGELFF.

The chain is built from TRBV7-6 and TRBJ2-5; D remains ambiguous. CDR3 length: 15 residues. V was trimmed by 1 base and J by 5 bases, leaving 14 bases between them. Looked up from germline, CDR1 is SGHVS and CDR2 is FNYEAQ. CDR3: CASSLVTDGLETQYF. The CDR3 coding sequence is TGTGCCAGCAGCTTAGTTACGGACGGTTTGGAGACCCAGTACTTC.

The genes are TRBV6-5 and TRBJ1-2; D might be TRBD1 (5 bases). The CDR3 extends over 13 amino acids. Germline assignment: CDR1 MNHEY and CDR2 SVGAGI. V gave up 6 bases and J gave up 8 bases, with 16 bases separating them. CDR3: CASRGGAGSGYTF. The CDR3 nucleotides read TGTGCCAGCAGGGGAGGGGCGGGCTCCGGCTACACCTTC.

V and J are TRBV28 and TRBJ1-2; D is unclear. Between the trimmed V and J ends, which lost 3 bases and 3 bases, there was a span of 5 bases. The CDR3 has 12 amino acids. Germline V lookup: CDR1 MDHEN, CDR2 SYDVKM. The CDR3 DNA sequence: TGTGCCAGCAGTTTTCAAGACTATGGCTACACCTTC. Translating it yields CASSFQDYGYTF.

The chain has TRBV6-2 or TRBV6-3 and TRBJ1-6, with 9 bases aligning to TRBD1. CDR1 is MNHEY, CDR2 SVGEGT, per germline. Trimming took 6 bases from V and 6 from J; bases not matched to a gene: 6. The length of the CDR3 is 15 residues. In nucleotides, the CDR3 is TGTGCCAGCAGCCGACCACAGGGGGCTAATTCACCCCTCCACTTT. This sequence encodes CASSRPQGANSPLHF.

The table lists this clone with a count of one. This rearrangement joins TRBV24-1 to TRBJ2-5; TRBD1 aligns across 12 bases. The trim removed 4 bases at V and 5 bases at J, leaving 7 bases unmatched. From germline, CDR1 is KGHDR and CDR2 SFDVKD. The CDR3 is 16 amino acids. The CDR3 loop is CATSEAGTGGGETQYF. The CDR3 nucleotides are TGTGCCACCAGTGAGGCCGGGACAGGGGGCGGTGAGACCCAGTACTTC.

The chain links TRBV7-2 to TRBJ2-3, with unresolved D. V gave up 5 bases and J gave up 0 bases, with 9 bases separating them. CDR1 is SGHTA, CDR2 FQGNSA, per germline. The CDR3 spans 14 residues. The CDR3 coding sequence is TGTGCCAGCAGCCTAATCGCTAGCACAGATACGCAGTATTTT. Its translation: CASSLIASTDTQYF.

The J gene is TRBJ1-4, the V gene TRBV27; 10 bases fit TRBD1. The CDR3 spans 14 residues. Germline trimming cut 6 bases from V and 8 bases from J; bases unmatched to any gene: 6. Germline-derived CDR1 and CDR2 are MNHEY and SMNVEV (reference sequence). CDR3 DNA sequence: TGTGCCAGCAGCCGGGACAGGGGTCGCGAAAAACTGTTTTTT. Residues: CASSRDRGREKLFF.

This chain uses TRBV5-5 with TRBJ1-3; D gene ambiguous. The V gene lost 4 bases and the J gene lost 0 bases, with 20 bases spanning the gap. This CDR3 is 18 amino acids long. In germline, CDR1 is SGHKS, CDR2 YYEKEE (reference sequence). The chain's CDR3 is CASSEGKDTSISGNTIYF. CDR3 DNA: TGTGCCAGCAGCGAAGGAAAGGATACTTCCATCTCTGGAAACACCATATATTTT.

This clone was seen only once. The gene calls are TRBV12-3 or TRBV12-4 and TRBJ2-3; no reliable D call. With 4 bases removed from V and 3 bases from J, the gap between germline ends came to 5 bases. This CDR3 has 12 residues. Written as DNA, the CDR3 is TGTGCCAGCAGTTCTCGTACAGATACGCAGTATTTT. Its translation is CASSSRTDTQYF.